This TCR beta chain was recovered during a study of shared clonotypes between healthy human individuals. Notes on this clone: Its cognate antigen is unknown.

Measured with immunoSEQ multiplex PCR; TCRdb has only the in-frame clones, and not every one. The table records some 980,000 clones, over 75% of them present only once. Whole-study findings and limits: What rarefaction showed was incomplete sorted-subset sequencing despite large depth.

Germline CDR1 reads SGHRS; CDR2 reads YFSETQ. V was shortened by 4 bases and J by 2 bases, with 18 bases between the two germline ends. This CDR3 spans 17 amino acids. Donors comprised only Caucasian adults living in Nashville, Tennessee. Into CD45RA+ naive and CD45RA-negative memory subsets, the CD4+ cells were split. The clonotype originates from a man between 18 and 29 years old in good health. The rearrangement joins TRBV5-1 to TRBJ2-2; D perhaps matches TRBD2 (5 bases). The sequencing sample was made of memory CD4+ T cells sorted from blood. Described subset: CD45RA-negative fraction. CDR3 sequence: CASSPDRGSRNTGELFF. The CDR3 nucleotides read TGCGCCAGCAGCCCGGACCGGGGAAGCCGCAACACCGGGGAGCTGTTTTTT.